This section outlines one T cell receptor (beta chain) sequence together with its context. Its target is unknown. This CDR3 spans 14 amino acids. V gave up 6 bases and J gave up 2 bases; unmatched junction bases: 6. The germline gives CDR1 MNHEY, CDR2 SMNVEV (reference sequence). The data belong to a study of OX40 agonist ivuxolimab in advanced cancers. Assay: immunoSEQ multiplex PCR; the TCRdb copy retains only in-frame clones and omits some. The table includes 25,000 or so clones, 84% detected once. Findings of the study overall: Low levels of normalized T-cell clonal expansion also appeared in some nonresponders.

The chain links TRBV27 to TRBJ2-7; 8 bases match TRBD1. This receptor was taken from an adult with an advanced solid tumor such as melanoma, head and neck, liver or kidney cancer. The sample consisted of CD4+ or CD8+ T cells sorted from blood, taken in a trial of the OX40 agonist ivuxolimab. CDR3 coding DNA: TGTGCCAGCAGCTTACAGGGGGTCACCTACGAGCAGTACTTC. Translation: CASSLQGVTYEQYF.